The 20 T cell receptor beta chains below come from one sample, sequenced in a study of regulatory T cells in long-lasting Graves disease. For TCR beta, libraries came from iRepertoire HTBI primers and Arm-PCR of CDR3 regions. From the multiplex PCR reads, TCRdb called clonotypes with MiXCR, one entry per CDR3 protein. Here the sample spans about 430,000 distinct CDR3 sequences, over 12% being singletons. Described time point: newly diagnosed GD, antithyroid drugs for less than 3 months. The authors made the TCR library using RNA they extracted from PBMCs. The same data also went into a second study, on T cells in Graves' hyperthyroidism and ophthalmopathy.

The sample in question was peripheral blood mononuclear cells (PBMCs), obtained at new diagnosis, from a patient treated with antithyroid drugs. These receptors all stem from a woman between 35 and 50 years old with Graves disease.

This clonotype was recorded a few times. V and J are TRBV20-1 and TRBJ2-5, with 7 bases aligning to TRBD2. V dropped 6 bases and J dropped 4; count of bases not matched to a gene: 5. Per the germline V gene, CDR1 is DFQATT and CDR2 is SNEGSKA (reference sequence). The length of the CDR3 is 12 residues. This CDR3 is CSAWRELETQYF. The CDR3 coding sequence is TGCAGTGCCTGGCGGGAGTTAGAGACCCAGTACTTC.

This clonotype showed up just a few times. The chain joins TRBV30 to TRBJ2-7; 8 bases agree with TRBD1. The CDR3 has 13 amino acids. CDR1 is GTSNPN and CDR2 is SVGIG in the germline V gene (reference sequence). With V trimmed by 2 bases and J by 5 bases, 5 bases remained unmatched. The CDR3 DNA is TGTGCCTGGAGTATGGACAGGGCCCACGAGCAGTACTTC. Protein sequence: CAWSMDRAHEQYF.

This clonotype has only a few counts. DNA of the CDR3: TGTGCCAGCAGCTACCGGACCGTGCCCTACGAGCAGTACTTC. Amino acids: CASSYRTVPYEQYF. This chain joins TRBV13 and TRBJ2-7; no firm D call. This CDR3 is 14 amino acids long. The germline CDR1 and CDR2 sequences are PRHDT and FYEKMQ (reference sequence). Trimming removed 4 bases from V and 2 bases from J, with 12 bases in between.

This clonotype was counted many times. V gene TRBV6-2 or TRBV6-3 combines with J gene TRBJ2-3, with 7 nucleotides matching TRBD1. Germline V gene lookup returns CDR1 MNHEY and CDR2 SVGEGT. V was clipped by 6 bases and J by 2 bases; unmatched bases: 11. This CDR3 is built from 16 residues. The CDR3 coding sequence is TGTGCCAGCAGACGGGCCCGACAGGGACCCACAGATACGCAGTATTTT. This translates into CASRRARQGPTDTQYF.

Comments on this clonotype: A much more abundant neighbour one base away suggests this may be a read error. The chain recombines TRBV10-3 with TRBJ1-1; unclear D gene. CDR3 length equals 13 residues. V shed 3 bases and J shed 6 bases, with 11 bases lying between them. CDR1 ENHRY and CDR2 SYGVKD come from the germline V gene. CDR3 DNA: TGTGCCATCAGTGACTTGATAAACGCTGAAGCTTTCTTT. Residues: CAISDLINAEAFF.

At least ten counts were recorded for this clonotype. V and J are TRBV24-1 and TRBJ1-1; the D is unclear. CDR3 size: 14 residues. Germline CDR1 KGHDR, CDR2 SFDVKD. V lost 7 bases to trimming and J lost 0 bases, with 11 bases between them. The CDR3 DNA sequence: TGTGCCACCAGATCGAGCGGAGTGAACACTGAAGCTTTCTTT. Amino acids: CATRSSGVNTEAFF.

This clonotype came up many times. This sequence joins TRBV2 and TRBJ2-4; D not certain. Between the trimmed V and J ends, which lost 4 bases and 2 bases, there was a span of 9 bases. CDR1 is SNHLY and CDR2 is FYNNEI in the germline V gene. The CDR3 is 14 residues long. The CDR3 DNA follows: TGTGCCAGCAGTGCACCGAACACCAAAAACATTCAGTACTTC. As protein: CASSAPNTKNIQYF.

This clonotype was seen ten or more times. The chain uses TRBV28 and TRBJ1-2, with D possibly matching TRBD1 (5 bases). CDR1 is MDHEN, CDR2 SYDVKM, per germline. Trimming removed 6 bases at V and 4 bases at J, with 15 bases between. CDR3 length: 14 amino acids. CDR3 region: CASSEGRVAYGYTF. CDR3 nucleotides: TGTGCCAGCAGCGAGGGCAGGGTCGCCTATGGCTACACCTTC.

On this clonotype: A much larger clone differs from this one at a single base, so this may be a read error. The chain carries TRBV27 and TRBJ1-1; D is uncertain. Germline V gene sequence: CDR1 MNHEY, CDR2 SMNVEV (reference sequence). This CDR3 has 15 amino acids. The CDR3 sequence is CASGLVLGSGTEAFF. Written as DNA, the CDR3 is TGTGCCAGCGGTTTAGTCCTTGGGTCTGGCACTGAAGCTTTCTTT.

There are many counts of this clonotype. The rearrangement joins TRBV28 to TRBJ1-2; no firm D call. V lost 3 bases, J lost 2 bases, and 10 bases lay in between. This CDR3 is built from 14 residues. CDR1 and CDR2 from the germline V gene are MDHEN and SYDVKM. The CDR3 is CASSFLDVNYGYTF. The CDR3 DNA is TGTGCCAGCAGTTTTTTGGACGTGAACTATGGCTACACCTTC.

A few counts support this clonotype. V is TRBV30 and J is TRBJ1-1; 8 bases match TRBD1. Germline trimming cut 2 bases from V and 1 base from J; bases unmatched to any gene: 15. The germline V gene has CDR1 GTSNPN and CDR2 SVGIG (reference sequence). The CDR3 is 18 residues long. CDR3 region: CAWSQDFRGQEKNTEAFF. The CDR3 nucleotides read TGTGCCTGGAGTCAAGATTTCAGGGGGCAGGAAAAGAACACTGAAGCTTTCTTT.

This clonotype has only a few counts. V is TRBV19 and J is TRBJ2-1, with D possibly being TRBD1 (6 bases). The V and J ends lost 4 bases and 9 bases respectively, with 10 bases between them. From germline, CDR1 is LNHDA and CDR2 SQIVND (reference sequence). The CDR3 is 12 amino acids. CDR3 DNA sequence: TGTGCCAGTAGTAACAGGGTTGGTGAGCAGTTCTTC. It encodes CASSNRVGEQFF.

This clonotype was found a few times. The chain has TRBV12-3 or TRBV12-4 and TRBJ2-1; 8 bases are a match to TRBD2. V lost 6 bases, J lost 3 bases, and 13 bases stayed unmatched. CDR3 size: 17 residues. The CDR3 protein is CASSTRGLAGLYNEQFF. CDR3 bases: TGTGCCAGCAGCACAAGGGGTCTAGCGGGCCTCTACAATGAGCAGTTCTTC.

The V and J genes are TRBV10-3 and TRBJ2-1; 7 bases are a match to TRBD2. This CDR3 comprises 16 residues. V was clipped by 3 bases and J by 8 bases; unmatched bases: 13. Germline values: CDR1 ENHRY, CDR2 SYGVKD. The CDR3 nucleotides are TGTGCCATCAGTGACCCGTTGAGCGGGATGATCTATGAGCAGTTCTTC. Translated, it gives CAISDPLSGMIYEQFF.

The chain uses TRBV7-9 and TRBJ2-4; 8 positions match TRBD1. The CDR3 has 17 amino acids. Germline CDR1 SEHNR, CDR2 FQNEAQ (reference sequence). The V segment lost 5 bases and the J segment 5 bases; nucleotides outside the gene matches: 14. The CDR3 DNA is TGTGCCAGCAGCCCGGGGTTTTTGGGACAGGTCGAAAACATTCAGTACTTC. As protein: CASSPGFLGQVENIQYF. The variable domain in full, completed from reference TRBV7-9 and TRBJ2-4, reads DTGVSQNPRHKITKRGQNVTFRCDPISEHNRLYWYRQTLGQGPEFLTYFQNEAQLEKSRLLSDRFSAERPKGSFSTLEIQRTEQGDSAMYLCASSPGFLGQVENIQYFGAGTRLSVL.

In its sample, this clonotype was seen many times. V is TRBV28 and J is TRBJ2-5; D ambiguous. The V gene's germline CDR1 is MDHEN and CDR2 SYDVKM. This CDR3 region has 12 residues. V lost 4 bases, J lost 2 bases, and 5 bases lay in between. Here the CDR3 reads CASSSPQETQYF. DNA for the CDR3: TGTGCCAGCAGTTCACCACAAGAGACCCAGTACTTC.

The rearrangement joins TRBV24-1 to TRBJ2-1; maybe TRBD1 (6 bases). Deletions cut 4 bases from V and 0 bases from J, with 18 bases between. CDR3 length: 18 amino acids. Germline V gives CDR1 KGHDR, CDR2 SFDVKD. The CDR3 DNA is TGTGCCACCAGTGACCCCTTACTGGACAGCAGCTCCTACAATGAGCAGTTCTTC. Translating gives CATSDPLLDSSSYNEQFF.

V is TRBV29-1 and J is TRBJ1-1; 7 positions match TRBD1. After removal of 7 bases from V and 6 bases from J, the junction contained 2 bases not matched to a gene. Per the germline V gene, CDR1 is SQVTM and CDR2 is ANQGSEA. The CDR3 sequence is 10 residues long. This CDR3 is CSAGQAEAFF. DNA for the CDR3: TGCAGCGCCGGACAGGCTGAAGCTTTCTTT.

The V call is TRBV7-8, the J call TRBJ2-1; D is perhaps TRBD1 or TRBD2 (5 bases each). Trimming shortened V by 5 bases and J by 5 bases, and 13 bases separated the two germline ends. CDR1 is SGHVS and CDR2 is FQNEAQ in the germline V gene. The CDR3 is 14 residues long. The CDR3 spells CASSPWDRDNEQFF. CDR3 sequence (DNA): TGTGCCAGCAGCCCCTGGGACCGAGACAATGAGCAGTTCTTC.

Regarding this clonotype: Mismatch with germline at one junction end may stem from a read error. V and J are TRBV6-1 and TRBJ2-2; D is ambiguous. The CDR3 consists of 11 residues. Germline V gene sequence: CDR1 MNHNS, CDR2 SASEGT. The CDR3 sequence: CASSRTEELFF. Here the CDR3 DNA reads TGTGCCAGCAGCAGGACCGAGGAGCTGTTTTTT.